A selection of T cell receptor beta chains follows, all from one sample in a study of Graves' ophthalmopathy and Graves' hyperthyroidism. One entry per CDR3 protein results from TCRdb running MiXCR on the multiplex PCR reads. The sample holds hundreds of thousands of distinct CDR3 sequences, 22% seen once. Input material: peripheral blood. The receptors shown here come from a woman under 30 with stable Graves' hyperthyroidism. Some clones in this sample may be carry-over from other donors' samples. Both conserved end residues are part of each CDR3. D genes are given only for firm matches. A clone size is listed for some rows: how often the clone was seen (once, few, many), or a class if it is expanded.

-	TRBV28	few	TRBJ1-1	TGTGCCAGCAGTGACGGGTATGGGGCCCCGGGAAAGGCTGAAGCTTTCTTT	CASSDGYGAPGKAEAFF
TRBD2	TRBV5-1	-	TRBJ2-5	TGCGCCAGCAGCTTTAGCGGGCCGGAGACCCAGTACTTC	CASSFSGPETQYF
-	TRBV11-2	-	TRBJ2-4	TGTGCCAGCAGCATACGACGTGAGGGGAACATTCAGTACTTC	CASSIRREGNIQYF
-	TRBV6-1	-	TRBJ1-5	TGTGCCAGCAGTCCCAACCTTTCAAATCAGCCCCAGCATTTT	CASSPNLSNQPQHF
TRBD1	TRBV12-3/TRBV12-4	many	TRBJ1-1	TGTGCCAGCAGCCTGGACAGGGGTTGGACTGAAGCTTTCTTT	CASSLDRGWTEAFF
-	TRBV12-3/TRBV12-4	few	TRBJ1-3	TGTGCCAGCAGCGGGACAAACGGAAACACCATATATTTT	CASSGTNGNTIYF
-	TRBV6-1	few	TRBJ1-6	TGTGCCAGCAGAATAGGACAGAATAATTCACCCCTCCACTTT	CASRIGQNNSPLHF
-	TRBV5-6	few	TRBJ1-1	TGTGCCAGCAGCTTTTCACTGGGCGCCACTGAAGCTTTCTTT	CASSFSLGATEAFF
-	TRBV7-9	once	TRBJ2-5	TGTGCCAGCAGCTTATTCTACGGGACTTTTCAAGAGACCCAGTACTTC	CASSLFYGTFQETQYF
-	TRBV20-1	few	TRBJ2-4	TGCAGTGCTTGGCTCGCGGACCGGAGAAACATTCAGTACTTC	CSAWLADRRNIQYF
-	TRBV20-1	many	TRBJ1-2	TGCAGTGCTTTAGGGTACTACTATGGCTACACCTTC	CSALGYYYGYTF
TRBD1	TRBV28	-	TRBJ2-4	TGTGCCAGCAGTTTAGGGGACAGGCAAAACATTAAGTACTTC	CASSLGDRQNIKYF
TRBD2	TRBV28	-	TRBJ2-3	TGTGCCAGCAGTTTACGCCTCGGACTAGCGGGGGTAGATACGCAGTATTTT	CASSLRLGLAGVDTQYF
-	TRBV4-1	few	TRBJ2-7	TGCGCCAGCAGCCAAGGGGCCTGGGAAGGTGAGGAGCAGTACTTC	CASSQGAWEGEEQYF